This entry lists 14 T cell receptor beta chains sequenced from one sample in a study of blood T cell repertoires in COVID-19. Using immunoSEQ multiplex PCR, the repertoire was profiled, and TCRdb retains in-frame clones only, with some absent. The profile covers 350,000 to 500,000 clones, with more than 70% appearing a single time and roughly 1.4% taken by the ten largest. The sequenced sample was PBMCs or T cells enriched from blood (not recorded which). These TCRs come from a woman between 18 and 29 years old who had been exposed to COVID-19.

V and J are TRBV4-1 and TRBJ1-6; D is perhaps TRBD1 (6 bases). CDR3 length equals 16 residues. The germline V and J ends were trimmed by 0 bases and 7 bases, with 13 bases remaining between them. Germline CDR1 and CDR2: MGHRA and YSYEKL. CDR3 DNA sequence: TGCGCCAGCAGCCAAGATTCAAACAGGGTAAATTCACCCCTCCACTTT. Protein: CASSQDSNRVNSPLHF.

The gene calls are TRBV5-6 and TRBJ2-7; D is unresolved. CDR3 length: 13 amino acids. V was cut by 2 bases and J by 1 base, with 7 bases left in between. CDR1 is SGHDT and CDR2 is YYEEEE in the germline V gene. The CDR3 is CASSFSPSYEQYF. DNA for the CDR3: TGTGCCAGCAGCTTTTCCCCTTCCTACGAGCAGTACTTC.

V gene TRBV7-2 combines with J gene TRBJ1-5; D is unresolved. Germline CDR1 and CDR2: SGHTA and FQGNSA. The CDR3 length is 14 residues. Trimming cost V 5 bases and J 2 bases, with 10 bases left between them. CDR3 in amino acids: CASSPQTGNQPQHF. CDR3 DNA sequence: TGTGCCAGCAGCCCCCAAACGGGCAATCAGCCCCAGCATTTT.

The chain carries TRBV6-5 and TRBJ1-5, with TRBD1 as a possible D gene (6 bases). Trimming removed 6 bases at V and 3 bases at J, with 15 bases between. CDR1 is MNHEY and CDR2 is SVGAGI in the germline V gene. The CDR3 loop spans 15 amino acids. The CDR3 spells CASREDSSFNQPQHF. CDR3 in DNA: TGTGCCAGCAGAGAGGACAGTTCGTTCAATCAGCCCCAGCATTTT.

This clone was picked up a small number of times. V and J are TRBV28 and TRBJ1-4; D might be TRBD1 (5 bases). Trimming cost V 2 bases and J 4 bases, with 8 bases left between them. The CDR3 length is 14 residues. CDR1 is MDHEN, CDR2 SYDVKM, per germline. CDR3 in amino acids: CASSLSQGNEKLFF. For the CDR3, the DNA is TGTGCCAGCAGTTTAAGTCAGGGTAATGAAAAACTGTTTTTT.

The chain has TRBV6-5 and TRBJ1-4; D call uncertain. Trimming took off 2 bases at V and 7 bases at J, with 14 bases between the two ends. Germline V CDR1 and CDR2: MNHEY, SVGAGI. This CDR3 comprises 15 residues. The CDR3 here is CASSYASTGSEKLFF. CDR3 in DNA: TGTGCCAGCAGTTACGCCTCAACCGGGAGTGAAAAACTGTTTTTT.

Ten or more counts support this clone. The chain is built from TRBV3-1 (or the pseudogene TRBV3-2) and TRBJ1-2; 7 nucleotides align to TRBD1. Germline lookup yields CDR1 LGHDT and CDR2 YNNKEL (reference sequence). V lost 0 bases, J lost 8 bases, and 12 bases stayed unmatched. The CDR3 is 16 amino acids. In nucleotides, the CDR3 is TGTGCCAGCAGCCAAGATCATGTACAGGGGCGGAGAGGCTACACCTTC. Protein sequence: CASSQDHVQGRRGYTF.

This sequence joins TRBV4-2 and TRBJ1-1, with D uncertain. V was pared by 3 bases and J by 0 bases, with 11 bases between. This CDR3 spans 15 amino acids. CDR1 is LGHNA and CDR2 is YNFKEQ in the germline V gene. Written as DNA, the CDR3 is TGTGCCAGCAGCCAGGGGAGGGCCATGAACACTGAAGCTTTCTTT. Translation: CASSQGRAMNTEAFF.

This sequence joins TRBV2 and TRBJ1-2; D remains unclear. This CDR3 has 13 residues. Germline loops: CDR1 SNHLY, CDR2 FYNNEI. V lost 9 bases to trimming and J lost 2 bases, with 13 bases between them. The CDR3 region has the DNA TGTGCCAGAATGAAGCAGGTCAACTATGGCTACACCTTC. This gives the protein CARMKQVNYGYTF.

The chain uses TRBV18 and TRBJ1-2; tentative D call: TRBD1 (5 bases). The CDR3 is 17 amino acids. Germline values: CDR1 KGHSH, CDR2 LQKENI. Between the trimmed V and J ends, which lost 2 bases and 4 bases, there was a span of 20 bases. The CDR3 is CASSPNHSGITLYGYTF. CDR3 DNA sequence: TGTGCCAGCTCACCAAATCACTCAGGGATCACCCTCTATGGCTACACCTTC.

The rearrangement uses TRBV27 and TRBJ2-7; TRBD2 matches at 10 bases. With V trimmed by 6 bases and J by 3 bases, 5 bases remained unmatched. Germline CDR1 reads MNHEY; CDR2 reads SMNVEV (reference sequence). This CDR3 is 14 amino acids long. This chain's CDR3 is CASRRLAGYYEQYF. CDR3 sequence (DNA): TGTGCCAGCAGGCGACTAGCGGGCTACTACGAGCAGTACTTC.

The rearrangement uses TRBV13 and TRBJ2-3, with 11 bases aligning to TRBD2. Looked up from germline, CDR1 is PRHDT and CDR2 is FYEKMQ (reference sequence). The V gene end was trimmed by 3 bases and the J gene end by 7 bases; junction bases not matched to a gene: 9. The length of the CDR3 is 16 residues. The CDR3 region is CASSFVSGGARNTQYF. The CDR3 nucleotides are TGTGCCAGCAGCTTTGTTAGCGGGGGGGCCAGGAATACGCAGTATTTT.

CDR3 region: CASRANWRANEQYF. CDR3 nucleotides: TGCGCCAGCAGGGCTAACTGGAGGGCGAACGAGCAGTACTTC. The genes are TRBV4-1 and TRBJ2-7; TRBD2 might be the D (6 bases). The CDR3 is 14 amino acids. The ends were cut back, 6 bases at V and 5 bases at J, with 17 bases in the middle. The germline V gene has CDR1 MGHRA and CDR2 YSYEKL.

V is TRBV5-8 and J is TRBJ2-5; D possibly corresponds to TRBD2 (5 bases). Between the trimmed V and J ends, which lost 0 bases and 3 bases, there was a span of 12 bases. Germline CDR1 reads SGHTS; CDR2 reads YDEGEE. The CDR3 is 15 residues long. The CDR3 DNA reads as TGTGCCAGCAGCTTGGGGACTCTAGGTAAAGAGACCCAGTACTTC. It translates to CASSLGTLGKETQYF.